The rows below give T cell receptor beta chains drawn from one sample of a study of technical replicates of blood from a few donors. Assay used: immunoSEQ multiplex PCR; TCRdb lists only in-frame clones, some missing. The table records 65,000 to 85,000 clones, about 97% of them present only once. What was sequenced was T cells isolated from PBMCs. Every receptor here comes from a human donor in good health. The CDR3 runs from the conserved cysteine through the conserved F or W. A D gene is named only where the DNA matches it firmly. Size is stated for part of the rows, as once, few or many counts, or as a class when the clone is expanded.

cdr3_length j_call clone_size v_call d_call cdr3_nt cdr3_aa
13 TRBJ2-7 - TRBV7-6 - TGTGCCAGCAGCGACAGAATTGACTACGAGCAGTACTTC CASSDRIDYEQYF
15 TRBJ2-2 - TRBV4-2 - TGTGCCAGCAGCTTACGAAGAACTAACACCGGGGAGCTGTTTTTT CASSLRRTNTGELFF
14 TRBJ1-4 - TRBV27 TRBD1 TGTGCCAGCAGTTTGGGGACAGGCAGTGAAAAACTGTTTTTT CASSLGTGSEKLFF
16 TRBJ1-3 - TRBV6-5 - TGTGCCAGCAGTTCATCGGCGATACAGTCTGGAAACACCATATATTTT CASSSSAIQSGNTIYF
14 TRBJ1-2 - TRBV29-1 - TGCAGCGTTGGGAACATTCAGGGGTCTGCTGGCTACACCTTC CSVGNIQGSAGYTF
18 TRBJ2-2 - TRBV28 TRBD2 TGTGCCAGCACCGATCCCTTGGGACTAGCGGTGAACACCGGGGAGCTGTTTTTT CASTDPLGLAVNTGELFF
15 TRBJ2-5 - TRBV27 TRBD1 TGTGCCAGCAGTTGGACAGGGGGGTTCGGAGAGACCCAGTACTTC CASSWTGGFGETQYF
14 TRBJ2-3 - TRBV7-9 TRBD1 TGTGCCAGCAGCTTAGAACAGGGGACAGATACGCAGTATTTT CASSLEQGTDTQYF
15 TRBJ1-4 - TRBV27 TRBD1 TGTGCCAGCAGCAAGCTGGACAGGGGGTATGAAAAACTGTTTTTT CASSKLDRGYEKLFF
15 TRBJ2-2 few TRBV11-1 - TGTGCCAGCAGCCTCTCTGTTCTCGGGTCCGGGGAGCTGTTTTTT CASSLSVLGSGELFF
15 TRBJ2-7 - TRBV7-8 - TGTGCCAGCAGCTTAGTCGTGACTACCTCCTACGAGCAGTACTTC CASSLVVTTSYEQYF
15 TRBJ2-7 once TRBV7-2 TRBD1 TGTGCCAGCAGCTTAGCTATGACAGGGCCCTACGAGCAGTACTTC CASSLAMTGPYEQYF
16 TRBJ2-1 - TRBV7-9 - TGTGCCAGCAGCTTTCGGACTGCCCCCGTCTCCCATGAGCAGTTCTTC CASSFRTAPVSHEQFF
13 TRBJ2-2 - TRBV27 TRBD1 TGTGCCAGCAGGCTACAGGGGACCGGGGAGCTGTTTTTT CASRLQGTGELFF
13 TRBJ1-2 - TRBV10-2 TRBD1 TGCGCCACTGCACGGACAGGGGCCTATGGCTACACCTTC CATARTGAYGYTF
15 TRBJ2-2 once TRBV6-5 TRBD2 TGTGCCAGCAGTTGGGGACTAGCGTTCACCGGGGAGCTGTTTTTT CASSWGLAFTGELFF
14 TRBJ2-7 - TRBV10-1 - TGCGCCAGCAGTGGAACAGGTCAGCGTTACGAGCAGTACTTC CASSGTGQRYEQYF
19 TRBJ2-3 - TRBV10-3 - TGTGCCATCAGTGATCCCACCCGCGGCGAAACCGTCGGCACAGATACGCAGTATTTT CAISDPTRGETVGTDTQYF
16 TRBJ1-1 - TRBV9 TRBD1 TGTGCCAGCAGCGTAGATGGGACAGCGGGGAACACTGAAGCTTTCTTT CASSVDGTAGNTEAFF
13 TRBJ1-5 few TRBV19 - TGTGCCACCAAGAGCAGGGGCGATCAGCCCCAGCATTTT CATKSRGDQPQHF
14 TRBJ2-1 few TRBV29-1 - TGCAGCGTTGAAAAAGACACCCGAGTTGATGAGCAGTTCTTC CSVEKDTRVDEQFF
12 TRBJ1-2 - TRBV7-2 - TGTGCCAGCAGCTTACAGGGAGGGGGCTACACCTTC CASSLQGGGYTF
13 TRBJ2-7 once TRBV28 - TGTGCCAGCAGGCCGGGATCGTCCTACGAGCAGTACTTC CASRPGSSYEQYF
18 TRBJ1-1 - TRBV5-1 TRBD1 TGCGCCAGCAGATACGGGACAGGAGTAACTACCCTGAACACTGAAGCTTTCTTT CASRYGTGVTTLNTEAFF
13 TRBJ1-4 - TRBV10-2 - TGCGCCAGTACAGGGTCAGGAAGTGAAAAACTGTTTTTT CASTGSGSEKLFF
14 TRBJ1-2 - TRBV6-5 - TGTGCCAGCAGTTACTCGCCCGGAGGGAATGGCTACACCTTC CASSYSPGGNGYTF
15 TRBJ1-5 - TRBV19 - TGTGCCAGCAGTCTCCCCCCGCAGGGCGATCAGCCCCAGCATTTT CASSLPPQGDQPQHF
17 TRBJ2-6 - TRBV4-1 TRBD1 TGCGCCAGCAGCCAAGAGGGCAGGGGGCTCGGGGCCAACGTCCTGACTTTC CASSQEGRGLGANVLTF